Each of the 10 T cell receptor beta chains below was sequenced from the same sample in a study of blood T cell repertoires in COVID-19. Produced via immunoSEQ multiplex PCR; TCRdb's table is partial and in-frame only. Of some 50,000 clones listed, 90% are singletons. Sequenced material: peripheral blood. These receptor sequences come from a man in his forties with acute or convalescent COVID-19.

This chain connects TRBV4-2 to TRBJ2-1; a weak D match, TRBD2 (6 bases). Trimming removed 4 bases at V and 0 bases at J, with 10 bases between. This CDR3 region has 15 residues. CDR1 and CDR2 from the germline V gene are LGHNA and YNFKEQ. The CDR3 protein is CASSRDFTSYNEQFF. CDR3 in DNA: TGTGCCAGCAGCCGGGACTTCACCTCCTACAATGAGCAGTTCTTC.

The V and J genes are TRBV15 and TRBJ2-5; 7 nucleotides align to TRBD1. CDR1 and CDR2 (germline): LNHNV, YYDKDF (reference sequence). This CDR3 contains 14 residues. V trimming: 9 bases; J trimming: 1 base; junction bases outside the gene matches: 8. The CDR3 bases are TGTGCCACTGCCCTAGGGGGCGGCCAAGAGACCCAGTACTTC. This gives the protein CATALGGGQETQYF.

The V and J genes are TRBV23-1 and TRBJ2-7; D perhaps matches TRBD1 (5 bases). TRBV23-1 is identified as an open reading frame with a role that is uncertain. Trimming took off 0 bases at V and 0 bases at J, with 12 bases between the two ends. The CDR3 length is 16 residues. The CDR3: CASSQSEDRTSYEQYF. For the CDR3, the DNA is TGCGCCAGCAGTCAATCGGAAGACAGAACCTCCTACGAGCAGTACTTC.

J is TRBJ2-7 and V is TRBV7-2; TRBD2 matches at 11 bases. Losses at the gene ends were 5 bases for V and 3 bases for J; bases not matched to a gene: 3. Germline lookup yields CDR1 SGHTA and CDR2 FQGNSA. The CDR3 is 14 amino acids. CDR3 nucleotide sequence: TGTGCCAGCAGCCTCACTAGCGGGAGCTACGAGCAGTACTTC. This translates into CASSLTSGSYEQYF.

This clone was recorded only once. This chain connects TRBV6-6 to TRBJ2-1, with TRBD2 matching over 10 bases. Germline V gives CDR1 MNHNY, CDR2 SVGAGI (reference sequence). The CDR3 runs to 14 residues. J gave up 9 bases and V 7 bases, and 9 bases lay outside the gene matches. The CDR3 coding sequence is TGTGCCAGCACCCGCCCGGGACTAGCGCGTGAGCAGTTCTTC. Translation gives CASTRPGLAREQFF.

The J gene is TRBJ2-1, the V gene TRBV7-2; 12 bases are a match to TRBD2. J gave up 8 bases and V 3 bases, and 8 bases lay outside the gene matches. Germline CDR1 is SGHTA and CDR2 is FQGNSA. The CDR3 runs 16 residues. The CDR3 reads CASSFPLAGGPDEQFF. The CDR3 nucleotides read TGTGCCAGCAGCTTCCCCCTAGCGGGAGGGCCAGATGAGCAGTTCTTC.

The chain is built from TRBV6-5 and TRBJ2-4, with TRBD2 as a possible D gene (6 bases). The CDR3 runs to 12 residues. V gave up 10 bases and J gave up 7 bases, with 14 bases separating them. Germline V CDR1 and CDR2: MNHEY, SVGAGI. The CDR3 bases are TGTGCCACCCCGGGGGTTGGGAACATTCAGTACTTC. Its protein product is CATPGVGNIQYF.

The chain employs TRBV6-1 and TRBJ2-3; 10 bases fit TRBD2. Germline V gene lookup returns CDR1 MNHNS and CDR2 SASEGT. The CDR3 spans 17 residues. V shed 4 bases, J shed 4 bases, and the junction held 11 bases outside the gene matches. The DNA for the CDR3 is TGTGCCAGCAGTGTTAGACTAGCGGGTACGGGGGCAGATACGCAGTATTTT. This gives the protein CASSVRLAGTGADTQYF.

The chain has TRBV21-1 and TRBJ2-5; TRBD1 is the table's D call, not checked against the DNA. TRBV21-1 is an annotated pseudogene. The CDR3 contains 12 residues. CDR3 sequence reads: CASSKAAETQYF. The CDR3 DNA is TGTGCCAGCAGCAAAGCGGCAGAGACCCAGTACTTC.

The rearrangement links TRBV5-5 to TRBJ2-7, with 9 bases fitting TRBD1. Germline CDR1 is SGHKS and CDR2 is YYEKEE (reference sequence). This CDR3 comprises 15 residues. V lost 1 base, J lost 5 bases, and 7 bases stayed unmatched. For the CDR3, the DNA is TGTGCCAGCAGCTTGTCGAGGGACAGGGTCAACGAGCAGTACTTC. This gives the protein CASSLSRDRVNEQYF.